Listed below are T cell receptor beta chains from one sample, sequenced in a study of blood T cell repertoires in COVID-19. TCRdb keeps only in-frame clones here, not all; method: immunoSEQ multiplex PCR. Among over 120,000 clones listed, approximately 90% were seen once. Sequenced material: peripheral blood. The receptors were sampled from a woman in her 50s with acute or convalescent COVID-19. The CDR3 runs from the conserved cysteine through the conserved F or W. The order of the fields is V gene, J gene, clone size, D gene, CDR3 protein, CDR3 DNA. D genes are given only for firm matches. Not all rows give a size; the values are once, few, many and, for expanded clones, a class.

>TRBV9|TRBJ1-2|.|.
CASSVRQGGYGYTF
TGTGCCAGCAGCGTGAGGCAGGGAGGCTATGGCTACACCTTC
>TRBV6-5|TRBJ2-1|.|TRBD2
CASRERGSYNEQFF
TGTGCCAGCAGGGAGCGGGGATCCTACAATGAGCAGTTCTTC
>TRBV27|TRBJ2-7|.|TRBD2
CASSLSIASGIAYEQYF
TGTGCCAGCAGTTTATCGATAGCTAGCGGGATAGCCTACGAGCAGTACTTC
>TRBV13|TRBJ1-1|.|TRBD1
CASSSRQGGEAFF
TGTGCCAGCAGCTCTCGACAGGGTGGTGAAGCTTTCTTT
>TRBV27|TRBJ1-1|once|.
CASIWNTEAFF
TGTGCCAGCATCTGGAACACTGAAGCTTTCTTT
>TRBV18|TRBJ1-1|.|.
CASCDSPQAEAFF
TGTGCCAGCTGTGACAGCCCTCAGGCTGAAGCTTTCTTT
>TRBV5-1|TRBJ1-1|.|TRBD1
CASSLGDRGAPEAFF
TGCGCCAGCAGCTTGGGGGACAGGGGGGCACCTGAAGCTTTCTTT
>TRBV6-5|TRBJ1-2|.|.
CASSYSAGHGYTF
TGTGCCAGCAGTTACTCAGCGGGCCATGGCTACACCTTC
>TRBV2|TRBJ1-1|.|.
CASSEGVRTEAFF
TGTGCCAGCAGTGAGGGAGTACGCACTGAAGCTTTCTTT
>TRBV12-3/TRBV12-4|TRBJ2-7|.|.
CASSLMGLEQYF
TGTGCCAGCAGTTTAATGGGGCTCGAGCAGTACTTC
>TRBV5-1|TRBJ1-5|.|.
CASSRSGNQPQHF
TGCGCCAGCAGCCGGTCAGGGAATCAGCCCCAGCATTTT
>TRBV7-9|TRBJ2-7|.|.
CASSSRGGSYEQYF
TGTGCCAGCAGCTCTAGGGGCGGCTCCTACGAGCAGTACTTC
>TRBV27|TRBJ2-3|.|TRBD2
CASRPPGGNPPDTQYF
TGTGCCAGCAGGCCCCCCGGGGGGAATCCCCCAGATACGCAGTATTTT
>TRBV11-2|TRBJ2-1|.|.
CASSSLYRVYEQFF
TGTGCCAGCAGCTCGCTTTACAGGGTTTATGAGCAGTTCTTC
>TRBV10-3|TRBJ1-1|.|.
CAISEVVFGGLNTEAFF
TGTGCCATCAGTGAGGTCGTTTTCGGGGGATTGAACACTGAAGCTTTCTTT
>TRBV27|TRBJ2-7|few|TRBD2
CASSFGGGYEQYF
TGTGCCAGCAGTTTTGGGGGGGGCTACGAGCAGTACTTC
>TRBV6-1|TRBJ2-1|.|.
CASSEPGLLYNEQFF
TGTGCCAGCAGTGAACCGGGACTTCTCTACAATGAGCAGTTCTTC
>TRBV11-1|TRBJ1-1|.|.
CASSLARGRATEAFF
TGTGCCAGCAGCTTAGCAAGGGGCCGTGCCACTGAAGCTTTCTTT
>TRBV2|TRBJ1-2|.|.
CASSPTGPNYGYTF
TGTGCCAGCAGTCCTACAGGGCCTAACTATGGCTACACCTTC
>TRBV7-8|TRBJ2-2|.|.
CASSKDRNTGELFF
TGTGCCAGCAGCAAGGACAGGAACACCGGGGAGCTGTTTTTT
>TRBV18|TRBJ2-6|.|.
CASSPLGGGSGANVLTF
TGTGCCAGCTCACCCCTGGGAGGGGGGTCCGGGGCCAACGTCCTGACTTTC
>TRBV7-9|TRBJ1-4|.|TRBD1
CASSLATGAGNEKLFF
TGTGCCAGCAGCTTAGCCACAGGGGCCGGAAATGAAAAACTGTTTTTT
>TRBV12-3/TRBV12-4|TRBJ2-7|.|TRBD1
CADPTGVEQYF
TGTGCCGACCCGACAGGGGTCGAGCAGTACTTC
>TRBV5-1|TRBJ2-7|.|.
CASSPGSYEQYF
TGCGCCAGCAGCCCGGGGAGTTACGAGCAGTACTTC
>TRBV30|TRBJ2-1|.|.
CAWGTGEQFF
TGTGCCTGGGGGACTGGTGAGCAGTTCTTC
>TRBV7-2|TRBJ2-3|few|.
CASSLGESDTQYF
TGTGCCAGCAGCTTAGGAGAATCAGATACGCAGTATTTT
>TRBV19|TRBJ1-1|.|TRBD1
CASSIIPGGNTEAFF
TGTGCCAGTAGTATAATTCCAGGGGGCAACACTGAAGCTTTCTTT
>TRBV2|TRBJ2-1|.|TRBD1
CASRRDRGAYNEQFF
TGTGCCAGCAGACGTGACAGGGGTGCCTACAATGAGCAGTTCTTC
>TRBV6-5|TRBJ2-7|once|.
CASSLGAPTYEQYF
TGTGCCAGCAGCCTAGGTGCGCCTACCTACGAGCAGTACTTC
>TRBV7-9|TRBJ1-2|.|.
CASIGGRGYTF
TGTGCCAGCATCGGGGGGCGAGGCTACACCTTC
>TRBV19|TRBJ2-2|.|TRBD2
CASSMGGWELFF
TGTGCCAGTAGTATGGGAGGGTGGGAGCTGTTTTTT
>TRBV5-6|TRBJ2-7|once|TRBD1
CASTLGTGRFSYEQYF
TGTGCCAGCACCCTAGGGACAGGCCGTTTCTCCTACGAGCAGTACTTC
>TRBV4-1|TRBJ1-1|.|.
CASSLRGGGHTEAFF
TGCGCCAGCAGCCTGAGGGGAGGCGGACACACTGAAGCTTTCTTT
>TRBV7-3|TRBJ2-2|once|TRBD1
CASSSGQGNTGELFF
TGTGCCAGCAGCTCAGGACAGGGGAACACCGGGGAGCTGTTTTTT
>TRBV20-1|TRBJ1-2|.|TRBD1
CSASDGTGGGYGYTF
TGCAGTGCTAGTGACGGGACAGGGGGCGGCTATGGCTACACCTTC
>TRBV6-5|TRBJ2-2|.|TRBD1
CASSYGDSTGELFF
TGTGCCAGCAGTTACGGGGACAGCACCGGGGAGCTGTTTTTT
>TRBV9|TRBJ2-7|.|.
CASSVGAGVDEQYF
TGTGCCAGCAGCGTCGGGGCAGGGGTGGACGAGCAGTACTTC
>TRBV14|TRBJ1-2|few|TRBD1
CASSPSGTALFGYTF
TGTGCCAGCAGTCCGTCCGGGACAGCCCTTTTTGGCTACACCTTC
>TRBV6-4|TRBJ2-3|.|.
CASREGSTDTQYF
TGTGCCAGCAGGGAGGGGAGCACAGATACGCAGTATTTT
>TRBV19|TRBJ2-6|.|TRBD2
CARYSSGGLAGFRANVLTF
TGTGCCAGGTACTCCTCCGGGGGACTAGCGGGGTTTAGGGCCAACGTCCTGACTTTC
>TRBV6-5|TRBJ1-1|.|TRBD1
CASSWDRDGTEAFF
TGTGCCAGCAGTTGGGACAGGGATGGGACTGAAGCTTTCTTT
>TRBV9|TRBJ1-1|.|.
CASSRGSTEAFF
TGTGCCAGCAGTCGGGGAAGCACTGAAGCTTTCTTT
>TRBV7-2|TRBJ2-3|once|.
CASSYTPRGRYTDTQYF
TGTGCCAGCAGCTATACCCCCAGGGGCCGGTACACAGATACGCAGTATTTT
>TRBV6-5|TRBJ1-2|.|.
CASSYPRSYGYTF
TGTGCCAGCAGTTACCCCAGGTCCTATGGCTACACCTTC
>TRBV5-1|TRBJ1-6|.|.
CASSPGTSYNSPLHF
TGCGCCAGCAGCCCCGGGACTTCTTATAATTCACCCCTCCACTTT
>TRBV7-9|TRBJ1-3|.|.
CASSFPPGTIKGDTIYF
TGTGCCAGCAGCTTCCCACCGGGGACAATAAAAGGGGACACCATATATTTT
>TRBV5-1|TRBJ1-5|.|.
CASSSEGNQPQHF
TGCGCCAGCAGCTCGGAGGGCAATCAGCCCCAGCATTTT
>TRBV6-1|TRBJ2-2|once|TRBD1
CASSETGTGVTGELFF
TGTGCCAGCAGTGAAACCGGGACAGGGGTCACCGGGGAGCTGTTTTTT
>TRBV4-1|TRBJ2-2|.|.
CASSQLVGSGELFF
TGCGCCAGCAGCCAATTAGTGGGCTCCGGGGAGCTGTTTTTT
>TRBV25-1|TRBJ1-2|.|.
CASGPTGLRDYGYTF
TGTGCCAGCGGCCCGACAGGTCTTAGGGACTATGGCTACACCTTC
>TRBV2|TRBJ1-2|.|TRBD1
CASSLDRGKHYGYTF
TGTGCCAGCAGTCTAGACAGGGGCAAACACTATGGCTACACCTTC
>TRBV5-1|TRBJ2-7|.|TRBD2
CASSLGGLAGGNEQYF
TGCGCCAGCAGCTTGGGAGGCCTAGCGGGAGGAAACGAGCAGTACTTC
>TRBV18|TRBJ1-2|.|TRBD1
CASSPGTANYGYTF
TGTGCCAGCTCCCCCGGGACAGCTAACTATGGCTACACCTTC
>TRBV6-5|TRBJ2-3|.|.
CASSPGSTDTQYF
TGTGCCAGCAGCCCCGGGAGTACAGATACGCAGTATTTT
>TRBV3-1/TRBV3-2|TRBJ1-1|.|TRBD1
CASSPRSGTGWAEAFF
TGTGCCAGCAGCCCCCGATCCGGGACAGGGTGGGCTGAAGCTTTCTTT
>TRBV3-1/TRBV3-2|TRBJ1-1|.|.
CASSHSGDTEAFF
TGTGCCAGCAGCCACTCAGGGGACACTGAAGCTTTCTTT